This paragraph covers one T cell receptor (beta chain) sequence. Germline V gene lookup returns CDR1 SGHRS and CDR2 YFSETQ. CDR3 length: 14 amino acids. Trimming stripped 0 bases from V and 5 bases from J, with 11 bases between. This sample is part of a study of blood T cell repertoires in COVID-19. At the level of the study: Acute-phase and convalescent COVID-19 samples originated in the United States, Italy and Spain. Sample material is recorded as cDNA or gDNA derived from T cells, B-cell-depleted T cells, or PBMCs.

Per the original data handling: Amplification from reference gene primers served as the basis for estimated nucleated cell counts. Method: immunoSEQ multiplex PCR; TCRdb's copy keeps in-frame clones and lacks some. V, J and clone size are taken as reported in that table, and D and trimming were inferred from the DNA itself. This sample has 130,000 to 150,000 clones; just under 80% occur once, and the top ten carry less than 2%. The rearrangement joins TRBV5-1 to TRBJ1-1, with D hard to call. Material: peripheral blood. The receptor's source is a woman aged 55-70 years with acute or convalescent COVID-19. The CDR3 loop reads CASSLASGRTEAFF. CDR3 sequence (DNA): TGCGCCAGCAGCTTGGCCAGTGGGAGGACTGAAGCTTTCTTT.